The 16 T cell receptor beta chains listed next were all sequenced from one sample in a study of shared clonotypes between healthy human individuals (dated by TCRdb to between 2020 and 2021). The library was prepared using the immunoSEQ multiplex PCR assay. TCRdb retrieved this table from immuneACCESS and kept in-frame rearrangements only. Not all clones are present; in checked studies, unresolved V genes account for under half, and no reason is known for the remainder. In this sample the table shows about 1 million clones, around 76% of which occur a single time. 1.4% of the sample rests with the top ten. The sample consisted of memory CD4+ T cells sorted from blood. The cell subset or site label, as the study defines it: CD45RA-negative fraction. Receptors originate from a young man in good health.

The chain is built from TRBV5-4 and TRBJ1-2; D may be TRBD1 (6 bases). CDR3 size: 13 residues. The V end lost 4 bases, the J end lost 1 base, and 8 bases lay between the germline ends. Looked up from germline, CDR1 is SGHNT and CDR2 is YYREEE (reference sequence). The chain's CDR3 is CASSKDSNYGYTF. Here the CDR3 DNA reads TGTGCCAGCAGCAAGGACAGTAACTATGGCTACACCTTC. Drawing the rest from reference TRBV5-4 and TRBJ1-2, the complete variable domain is ETGVTQSPTHLIKTRGQQVTLRCSSQSGHNTVSWYQQALGQGPQFIFQYYREEENGRGNFPPRFSGLQFPNYSSELNVNALELDDSALYLCASSKDSNYGYTFGSGTRLTVV.

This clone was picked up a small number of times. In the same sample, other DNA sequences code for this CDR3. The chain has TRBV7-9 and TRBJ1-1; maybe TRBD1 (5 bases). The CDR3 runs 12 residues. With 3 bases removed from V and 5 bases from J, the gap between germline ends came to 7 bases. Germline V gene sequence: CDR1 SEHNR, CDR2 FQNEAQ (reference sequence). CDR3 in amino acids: CASSLDITEAFF. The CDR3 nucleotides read TGTGCCAGCAGCTTGGACATTACTGAAGCTTTCTTT.

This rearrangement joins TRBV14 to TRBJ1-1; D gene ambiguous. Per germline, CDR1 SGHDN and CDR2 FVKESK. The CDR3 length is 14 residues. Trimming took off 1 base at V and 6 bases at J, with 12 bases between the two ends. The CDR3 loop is CASSQALPGAEAFF. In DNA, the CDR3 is TGTGCCAGCAGCCAAGCGCTCCCTGGGGCTGAAGCTTTCTTT.

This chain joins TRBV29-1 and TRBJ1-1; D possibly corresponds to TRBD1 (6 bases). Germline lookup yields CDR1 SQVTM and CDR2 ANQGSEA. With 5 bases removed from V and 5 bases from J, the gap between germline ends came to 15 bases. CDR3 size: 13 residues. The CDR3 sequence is CSVTEGGLTEAFF. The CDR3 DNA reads TGCAGCGTTACGGAGGGGGGACTTACTGAAGCTTTCTTT.

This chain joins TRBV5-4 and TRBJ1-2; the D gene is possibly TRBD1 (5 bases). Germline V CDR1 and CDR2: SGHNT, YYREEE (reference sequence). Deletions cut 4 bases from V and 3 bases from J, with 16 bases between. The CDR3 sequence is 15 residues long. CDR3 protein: CASSRGTFGDYGYTF. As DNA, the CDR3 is TGTGCCAGCAGCCGGGGGACCTTCGGCGACTATGGCTACACCTTC.

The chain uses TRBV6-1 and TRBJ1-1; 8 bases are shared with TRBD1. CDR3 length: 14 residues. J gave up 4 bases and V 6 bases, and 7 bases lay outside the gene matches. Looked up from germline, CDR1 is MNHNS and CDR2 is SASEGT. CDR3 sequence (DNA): TGTGCCAGCAGCTGGGACAGGAGTGGCACTGAAGCTTTCTTT. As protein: CASSWDRSGTEAFF.

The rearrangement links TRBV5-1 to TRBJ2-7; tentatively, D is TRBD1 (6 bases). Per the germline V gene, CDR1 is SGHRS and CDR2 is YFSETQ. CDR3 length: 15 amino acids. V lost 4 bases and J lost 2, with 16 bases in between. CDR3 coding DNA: TGCGCCAGCAGCCCAACACAGGGTATGACCTACGAGCAGTACTTC. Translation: CASSPTQGMTYEQYF.

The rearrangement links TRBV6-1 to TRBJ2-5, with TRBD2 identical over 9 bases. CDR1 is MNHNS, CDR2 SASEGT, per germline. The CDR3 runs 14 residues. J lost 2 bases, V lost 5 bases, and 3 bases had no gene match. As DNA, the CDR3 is TGTGCCAGCAGTCGTAGCGGGGGTCAAGAGACCCAGTACTTC. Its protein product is CASSRSGGQETQYF.

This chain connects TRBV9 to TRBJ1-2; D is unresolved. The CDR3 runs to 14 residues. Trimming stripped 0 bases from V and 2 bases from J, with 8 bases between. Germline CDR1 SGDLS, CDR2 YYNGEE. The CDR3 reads CASSVEGENYGYTF. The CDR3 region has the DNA TGTGCCAGCAGCGTAGAGGGTGAGAACTATGGCTACACCTTC.

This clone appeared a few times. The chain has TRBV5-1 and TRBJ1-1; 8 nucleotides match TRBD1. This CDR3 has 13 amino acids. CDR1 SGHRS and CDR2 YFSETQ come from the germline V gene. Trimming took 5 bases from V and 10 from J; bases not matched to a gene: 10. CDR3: CASRDQQGDVAFF. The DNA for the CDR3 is TGCGCCAGCAGAGATCAACAGGGGGATGTAGCTTTCTTT.

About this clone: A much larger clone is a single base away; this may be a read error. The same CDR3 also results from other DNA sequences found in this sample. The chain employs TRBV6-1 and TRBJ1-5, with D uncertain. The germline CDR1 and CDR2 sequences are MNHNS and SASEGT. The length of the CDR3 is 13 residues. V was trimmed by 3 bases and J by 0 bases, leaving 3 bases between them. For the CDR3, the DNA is TGTGCCAGCAGTGACAGTAGCAATCAGCCCCAGCATTTT. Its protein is CASSDSSNQPQHF.

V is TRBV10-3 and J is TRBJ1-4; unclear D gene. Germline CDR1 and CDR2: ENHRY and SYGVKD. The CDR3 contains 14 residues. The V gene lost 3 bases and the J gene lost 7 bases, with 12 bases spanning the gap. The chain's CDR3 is CAISDRPSGEKLFF. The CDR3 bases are TGTGCCATCAGTGATCGCCCGTCGGGTGAAAAACTGTTTTTT.

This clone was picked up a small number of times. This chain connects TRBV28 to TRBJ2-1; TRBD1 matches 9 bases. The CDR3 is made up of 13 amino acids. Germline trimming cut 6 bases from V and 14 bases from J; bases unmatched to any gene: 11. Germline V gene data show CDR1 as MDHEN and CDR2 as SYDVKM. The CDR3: CASSKQGAVGEFF. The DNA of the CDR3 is TGTGCCAGCAGCAAACAGGGGGCGGTAGGTGAGTTCTTC.

The CDR3 reads CASSDRRGGGKLFF. DNA of the CDR3: TGTGCCAGCAGTGATCGAAGAGGGGGCGGAAAACTGTTTTTT. The rearrangement uses TRBV6-1 and TRBJ1-4, with 7 bases fitting TRBD1. CDR3 length equals 14 residues. The V segment lost 3 bases and the J segment 10 bases; nucleotides outside the gene matches: 8. The V gene's germline CDR1 is MNHNS and CDR2 SASEGT.

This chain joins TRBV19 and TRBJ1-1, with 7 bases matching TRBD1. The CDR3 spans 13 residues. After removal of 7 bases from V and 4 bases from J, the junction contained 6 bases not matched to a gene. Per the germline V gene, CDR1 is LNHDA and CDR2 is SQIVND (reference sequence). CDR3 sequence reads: CASMVRGLTEAFF. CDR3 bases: TGTGCCAGTATGGTAAGGGGGCTCACTGAAGCTTTCTTT.

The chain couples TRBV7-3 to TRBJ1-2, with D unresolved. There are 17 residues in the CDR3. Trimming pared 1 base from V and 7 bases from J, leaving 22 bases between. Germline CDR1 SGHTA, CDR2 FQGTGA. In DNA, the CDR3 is TGTGCCAGCAGCTTAAACCCCCCTCTGGCAACATCCGGTGGCTACACCTTC. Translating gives CASSLNPPLATSGGYTF.